These 21 T cell receptor beta chains were sequenced from one sample in a study of cytomegalovirus exposure and HLA in healthy donors (dated 2017 in TCRdb). Library prep was done by the immunoSEQ multiplex PCR assay. For the multiplex PCR, a mixture combining 60 forward primers for TCR Vbeta segments and 13 reverse primers for TCR Jbeta segments was used. Drawn from immuneACCESS, this table holds only the in-frame rearrangements with V and J called that TCRdb kept. Clones are partly lost; checked studies trace under half to an unresolved V gene and leave the rest unexplained. This sample has 180,000 or so clones in its table, and under 80% of those were observed once. Together, the top ten hold 2.5% to 3% of the sample. The specimen was PBMCs. The receptor set was obtained from a man in his forties in good health and CMV-seronegative.

This clone was seen once. The chain couples TRBV10-3 to TRBJ2-3, with 10 bases that match TRBD2. Germline trimming cut 4 bases from V and 4 bases from J; bases unmatched to any gene: 8. Per germline, CDR1 ENHRY and CDR2 SYGVKD. The CDR3 spans 16 residues. CDR3: CAISGTSGGSADTQYF. The DNA for the CDR3 is TGTGCCATCAGTGGGACTAGCGGTGGGTCGGCAGATACGCAGTATTTT.

V is TRBV7-3 and J is TRBJ2-2; D is unresolved. CDR1 SGHTA and CDR2 FQGTGA come from the germline V gene. V was shortened by 0 bases and J by 1 base, with 3 bases between the two germline ends. The CDR3 extends over 14 amino acids. The DNA of the CDR3 is TGTGCCAGCAGCTTAACTAGGAACACCGGGGAGCTGTTTTTT. This encodes CASSLTRNTGELFF.

This clone was picked up a small number of times. The chain recombines TRBV30 with TRBJ2-5, with D perhaps TRBD1 (6 bases). The assigned J gene may be wrong: the sequence end matches TRBJ2-7 better. CDR3 length equals 14 residues. Per the germline V gene, CDR1 is GTSNPN and CDR2 is SVGIG (reference sequence). CDR3 sequence reads: CAWRVSGVSYEQYF. The CDR3 nucleotides read TGTGCCTGGAGAGTGTCAGGGGTTTCCTACGAGCAGTACTTC.

Concerning this clone itself: Sequence at one end of the junction differs from germline and may be a read error. The chain uses TRBV19 and TRBJ2-1, with a weak D call TRBD1 (5 bases). The CDR3 consists of 13 residues. Germline CDR1 is LNHDA and CDR2 is SQIVND (reference sequence). The CDR3, as DNA: TGTGCCAGTAGTAGGGCAGGGTACAGTGAGCAGTTCTTC. As protein: CASSRAGYSEQFF. The variable domain in full, with the rest retrieved from reference TRBV19 and TRBJ2-1, is DGGITQSPKYLFRKEGQNVTLSCEQNLNHDAMYWYRQDPGQGLRLIYYSQIVNDFQKGDIAEGYSVSREKKESFPLTVTSAQKNPTAFYLCASSRAGYSEQFFGPGTRLTVL.

This clone has only a few counts. This sequence joins TRBV13 and TRBJ2-5, with TRBD2 matching 10 bases. The CDR3 consists of 14 residues. CDR1 is PRHDT and CDR2 is FYEKMQ in the germline V gene (reference sequence). Trimming removed 4 bases from V and 5 bases from J; junction bases left unmatched: 4. CDR3 sequence (DNA): TGTGCCAGCAGCTCGAGAGCGGGAGGGGAGACCCAGTACTTC. Its protein product is CASSSRAGGETQYF.

V is TRBV6-5 and J is TRBJ2-1, with D tentatively TRBD2 (6 bases). V lost 2 bases and J 4 bases, leaving 12 bases between the germline ends. Germline values: CDR1 MNHEY, CDR2 SVGAGI. The CDR3 covers 15 residues. The CDR3 region is CASSYRGGVYNEQFF. The CDR3 DNA sequence: TGTGCCAGCAGTTACCGGGGAGGCGTGTACAATGAGCAGTTCTTC.

This clone was seen once. The rearrangement links TRBV7-9 to TRBJ2-3; TRBD2 aligns across 8 bases. CDR1 SEHNR and CDR2 FQNEAQ come from the germline V gene (reference sequence). This CDR3 has 14 amino acids. Germline trimming cut 2 bases from V and 3 bases from J; bases unmatched to any gene: 1. The CDR3 spells CASSLRGGTDTQYF. DNA of the CDR3: TGTGCCAGCAGCTTACGGGGGGGGACAGATACGCAGTATTTT.

This clone was observed a few times. This chain uses TRBV28 with TRBJ1-3; D remains unclear. The germline V gene encodes CDR1 MDHEN and CDR2 SYDVKM. Trimming pared 3 bases from V and 5 bases from J, leaving 14 bases between. This CDR3 spans 15 amino acids. The chain's CDR3 is CASSFRVAMRNTIYF. The CDR3 nucleotides are TGTGCCAGCAGTTTTCGTGTAGCCATGCGAAACACCATATATTTT.

Comments on this clone: Different DNA sequences within this sample yield the same CDR3. CDR3 nucleotide sequence: TGCGCCAGCAGCCAGCGCGGCGATACGCAGTATTTT. Translation gives CASSQRGDTQYF. The J gene is TRBJ2-3, the V gene TRBV4-1; D is ambiguous. Germline values: CDR1 MGHRA, CDR2 YSYEKL. Trimming removed 3 bases at V and 6 bases at J, with 7 bases between. This CDR3 comprises 12 residues.

V and J are TRBV7-9 and TRBJ2-7; 7 bases are shared with TRBD1. This CDR3 contains 12 residues. Trimming removed 6 bases from V and 6 bases from J; junction bases left unmatched: 5. Per the germline V gene, CDR1 is SEHNR and CDR2 is FQNEAQ (reference sequence). The CDR3 sequence is CASRRDSFEQYF. CDR3 DNA: TGTGCCAGCAGAAGGGACAGCTTCGAGCAGTACTTC.

This CDR3 reads CASSLPPGNTEAFF. CDR3 nucleotides: TGTGCCAGCAGCTTACCCCCAGGGAACACTGAAGCTTTCTTT. The genes are TRBV7-9 and TRBJ1-1; D unclear. V was pared by 2 bases and J by 1 base, with 8 bases between. CDR1 and CDR2 from the germline V gene are SEHNR and FQNEAQ (reference sequence). This CDR3 contains 14 residues.

The V and J genes are TRBV30 and TRBJ2-4, with 7 bases that match TRBD1. Germline V lookup: CDR1 GTSNPN, CDR2 SVGIG (reference sequence). There are 14 residues in the CDR3. Trimming at V came to 6 bases and at J to 0 bases, leaving 5 bases not matched to a gene. CDR3 sequence: CACDRVVAKNIQYF. CDR3 nucleotides: TGTGCCTGTGACAGGGTTGTAGCCAAAAACATTCAGTACTTC.

In this sample, this clone turned up a few times. The chain joins TRBV5-1 to TRBJ2-7; TRBD1 might be the D (5 bases). V was shortened by 4 bases and J by 3 bases, with 20 bases between the two germline ends. In germline, CDR1 is SGHRS, CDR2 YFSETQ. The CDR3 extends over 16 amino acids. CDR3 nucleotides: TGCGCCAGCAGCCAAATAGGGGATAAGGCGGACTACGAGCAGTACTTC. Residues: CASSQIGDKADYEQYF.

The V gene is TRBV19, the J gene TRBJ1-2; the match to TRBD1 covers 12 bases. The CDR3 runs 15 residues. Germline-derived CDR1 and CDR2 are LNHDA and SQIVND (reference sequence). Trimming at V came to 6 bases and at J to 7 bases, leaving 9 bases not matched to a gene. CDR3 DNA sequence: TGTGCCAGTAGCCCGGGACAGGGGGCGAGGAGTGGCTACACCTTC. It yields the protein CASSPGQGARSGYTF.

This sequence joins TRBV18 and TRBJ1-1; 9 nucleotides align to TRBD1. CDR1 is KGHSH and CDR2 is LQKENI in the germline V gene. Germline trimming cut 3 bases from V and 1 base from J; bases unmatched to any gene: 6. The CDR3 length is 16 residues. CDR3 region: CASSPITGGSNTEAFF. Written as DNA, the CDR3 is TGTGCCAGCTCACCGATTACAGGGGGCTCGAACACTGAAGCTTTCTTT.

J is TRBJ2-7 and V is TRBV18; a possible D gene is TRBD2 (6 bases). Trimming shortened V by 5 bases and J by 7 bases, and 21 bases separated the two germline ends. Germline CDR1 and CDR2: KGHSH and LQKENI. The CDR3 contains 15 residues. In nucleotides, the CDR3 is TGTGCCAGCTCAGTGCCCGGGACTGTTACTACAGAGCAGTACTTC. The encoded protein is CASSVPGTVTTEQYF.

The chain combines TRBV5-6 with TRBJ1-1; a possible D gene is TRBD1 (5 bases). CDR3 length: 13 amino acids. V lost 2 bases to trimming and J lost 3 bases, with 8 bases between them. In germline, CDR1 is SGHDT, CDR2 YYEEEE. CDR3 bases: TGTGCCAGCAGCTTTGGGGCGGACACTGAAGCTTTCTTT. Amino acid sequence: CASSFGADTEAFF.

The chain has TRBV5-4 and TRBJ2-1; TRBD2 agrees at 9 bases. Germline trimming cut 4 bases from V and 0 bases from J; bases unmatched to any gene: 5. Per the germline V gene, CDR1 is SGHNT and CDR2 is YYREEE (reference sequence). The CDR3 has 16 amino acids. The CDR3 loop is CASSGNSGSSYNEQFF. The DNA for the CDR3 is TGTGCCAGCAGCGGGAATAGCGGGAGCTCCTACAATGAGCAGTTCTTC.

This clone showed up just once. This chain joins TRBV6-5 and TRBJ2-7, with TRBD2 matching over 7 bases. In germline, CDR1 is MNHEY, CDR2 SVGAGI. V dropped 0 bases and J dropped 2; count of bases not matched to a gene: 7. CDR3 length equals 16 residues. The CDR3 sequence is CASSYSGGGRTYEQYF. CDR3 nucleotides: TGTGCCAGCAGTTACTCTGGCGGGGGAAGAACCTACGAGCAGTACTTC.

To note about this clone: The junction and the germline gene differ at one end; a read error may be behind it. For the CDR3, the DNA is TGTTCCAGCAGCGAGTTCGGACAGGGGGCATATGGCTACACCTTC. Translation: CSSSEFGQGAYGYTF. The chain uses TRBV7-9 and TRBJ1-2, with 11 bases lining up with TRBD1. The CDR3 spans 15 residues. Germline V gives CDR1 SEHNR, CDR2 FQNEAQ (reference sequence).

About this clone itself: Other nucleotide sequences from this sample produce the same CDR3. This chain joins TRBV18 and TRBJ2-7; D perhaps matches TRBD2 (5 bases). Germline V lookup: CDR1 KGHSH, CDR2 LQKENI. CDR3 length: 14 amino acids. V dropped 6 bases and J dropped 0 bases, with 12 bases sitting between them. The chain's CDR3 is CASSPGLVSYEQYF. The CDR3 bases are TGTGCCAGCTCGCCAGGACTTGTCTCCTACGAGCAGTACTTC.